The T cell receptor (beta chain) described here comes from a study of cytomegalovirus exposure and HLA in healthy donors. With 60 Vbeta and 13 Jbeta primers, the PCR was carried out. Using immunoSEQ multiplex PCR, the repertoire was profiled, and TCRdb retains in-frame clones only, with some absent. Among roughly 160,000 clones listed, roughly 70% were seen once. Study results and caveats: Under in vitro conditions, three CMV-associated chains were confirmed as specific for CMV antigens. A link between a missense DCLRE1C variant and TCR beta V- and J-gene trimming emerged from a later analysis. The study flagged some 180 TCR beta chains as cytomegalovirus-associated.

Germline V lookup: CDR1 MDHEN, CDR2 SYDVKM. The CDR3 sequence is 14 residues long. V shed 1 base and J shed 5 bases, with 11 bases lying between them. As for the donors, each was a healthy bone marrow donor. As regards this clone: Antigen specificity is unknown.

The J gene is TRBJ1-2, the V gene TRBV28; D is uncertain. This sequence originates from a woman in her twenties or thirties in good health and CMV-seronegative. The sample consisted of PBMCs. The CDR3 region has the DNA TGTGCCAGCAGTTTATCTGATAGCGGGTATGGCTACACCTTC. Its protein is CASSLSDSGYGYTF.